The rows below give T cell receptor beta chains drawn from one sample of a study of OX40 agonist ivuxolimab in advanced cancers. Clones were read by immunoSEQ multiplex PCR, and TCRdb kept only the in-frame ones, dropping some. The table has approximately 52,000 clones, about 85% seen once. Material: CD4+ or CD8+ T cells sorted from blood, obtained in a trial of the OX40 agonist ivuxolimab. These receptor sequences come from an adult with an advanced solid tumor such as melanoma, head and neck, liver or kidney cancer. Both conserved end residues are part of each CDR3. D genes are given only for firm matches. A row's size may be missing; if present it is once, few, many or a size class.

V gene	D gene	J gene	clone size	CDR3 DNA	CDR3 protein
TRBV7-8	.	TRBJ2-7	.	TGTGCCAGCAGCCCAAGTGGATCCGAGCAGTACTTC	CASSPSGSEQYF
TRBV2	TRBD1	TRBJ1-2	.	TGTGCCAGCAGTTCGACAGGGGGCGGGGAGGACACCTTC	CASSSTGGGEDTF
TRBV30	.	TRBJ2-1	.	TGTGCCTGGAGCCCAACGGCCCGGGAGCAGTTCTTC	CAWSPTAREQFF
TRBV6-1	TRBD2	TRBJ2-7	.	TGTGCCAGCAGTTCTGTGGGGGGGACCTACGAGCAGTACTTC	CASSSVGGTYEQYF
TRBV30	TRBD2	TRBJ2-7	.	TGTGCCTGGAGCCCCCCCCCGATTAGCGGGAGGTCTTACGAGCAGTACTTC	CAWSPPPISGRSYEQYF
TRBV7-9	TRBD1	TRBJ1-5	once	TGTGCCAGCAGTCCGGACAGGTCTGAGCCCCAGCATTTT	CASSPDRSEPQHF
TRBV28	.	TRBJ2-1	.	TGTGCCTCCCATCGTGGGTACAATGAGCAGTTCTTC	CASHRGYNEQFF
TRBV30	TRBD2	TRBJ2-3	once	TGTGCCGGGGGGGCGGGGGCGGGAGGGCGATCAGATACGCAGTATTTT	CAGGAGAGGRSDTQYF
TRBV5-1	TRBD1	TRBJ2-2	once	TGCGCCAGCAGCTTCGGGACAGGGAGAGTCACCGGGGAGCTGTTTTTT	CASSFGTGRVTGELFF
TRBV6-1	.	TRBJ1-2	.	TGTGCCAGCAGTGACAGGAGGAACTATGGCTACACCTTC	CASSDRRNYGYTF
TRBV5-1	TRBD2	TRBJ2-1	.	TGCGCCAGCAGCTTGGCCGGGACTAGCAACTTGGATGAGCAGTTCTTC	CASSLAGTSNLDEQFF
TRBV5-1	TRBD2	TRBJ2-2	.	TGCGCCAGCAGCTTGATGGGGGGGTCTAACACCGGGGAGCTGTTTTTT	CASSLMGGSNTGELFF
TRBV20-1	.	TRBJ2-5	.	TGCAGTGCTAGGACTCCAGAGACCCAGTACTTC	CSARTPETQYF
TRBV28	.	TRBJ2-1	.	TGTGCCAGCAGTTCATTGGCCGGGACACGGTCCTCCTACAATGAGCAGTTCTTC	CASSSLAGTRSSYNEQFF
TRBV18	.	TRBJ1-5	.	TGTGCCAGCTCACGGGACACCAATCAGCCCCAGCATTTT	CASSRDTNQPQHF
TRBV5-6	.	TRBJ2-2	.	TGTGCCAGCAGCTTGGGGCCCTCCTCGGTGTCCGGGGAGCTGTTTTTT	CASSLGPSSVSGELFF
TRBV5-4	.	TRBJ1-4	few	TGTGCCAGCAGCTTCTCGGGGACTGCGGAAGGAGGAAAACTGTTTTTT	CASSFSGTAEGGKLFF
TRBV10-2	.	TRBJ2-6	.	TGCGCCGCAGGTGGGGCCAACGTCCTGACTTTC	CAAGGANVLTF
TRBV18	TRBD1	TRBJ1-2	.	TGTGCCAGCTCATCAATTGGGACAGGCTATGGCTACACCTTC	CASSSIGTGYGYTF
TRBV11-3	TRBD2	TRBJ2-2	.	TGTGCCAGCAGCTTAGATCGGCTAGCGGGAGATAGCAACACCGGGGAGCTGTTTTTT	CASSLDRLAGDSNTGELFF
TRBV18	.	TRBJ2-7	.	TGTGCCAGCTCACCTACTCCCGGGAACGAGCAGTACTTC	CASSPTPGNEQYF
TRBV29-1	.	TRBJ1-3	.	TGCAGCGTCCAATCTTCCGAGACAGACTCTTTCTCTGGAAACACCATATATTTT	CSVQSSETDSFSGNTIYF
TRBV5-1	TRBD1	TRBJ2-1	.	TGCGCCAGCAGCTCGGACAGGGGGCTGGATGAGCAGTTCTTC	CASSSDRGLDEQFF
TRBV4-1	TRBD1	TRBJ1-2	.	TGCGCCAGCAGTCGAGTTACAACCGGGACAGGGGATTCCTACACCTTC	CASSRVTTGTGDSYTF
TRBV6-1	TRBD2	TRBJ2-1	.	TGTGCCAGCAGTGAAGACCCCCTAGCGGGATGGAATGAGCAGTTCTTC	CASSEDPLAGWNEQFF
TRBV6-6	.	TRBJ2-7	.	TGTGCCAGCAGTTACGAAGGGGCCTACGAGCAGTACTTC	CASSYEGAYEQYF
TRBV19	.	TRBJ1-5	.	TGTGCCAGTAGTCCCGGGGCCCTCGGCAATCAGCCCCAGCATTTT	CASSPGALGNQPQHF
TRBV7-2	.	TRBJ1-2	.	TGTGCCAGCAGCCAATCCGGGGCCGGTGGCTACACCTTC	CASSQSGAGGYTF
TRBV7-8	.	TRBJ2-3	few	TGTGCCAGCAGCCCCCCGCTAGAAGATACGCAGTATTTT	CASSPPLEDTQYF
TRBV18	.	TRBJ2-3	once	TGTGCCAGCTCACCAGTGGGGTCGGTAGATACGCAGTATTTT	CASSPVGSVDTQYF
TRBV7-2	TRBD1	TRBJ2-4	.	TGTGCCAGCAGCCACGGAGAGGGACAGGGGGGAAACATTCAGTACTTC	CASSHGEGQGGNIQYF
TRBV20-1	.	TRBJ1-1	few	TGCAGTGTCCGAGGGGGCACTGAAGCTTTCTTT	CSVRGGTEAFF
TRBV6-5	.	TRBJ1-1	.	TGTGCCAGCAGTGAATTTGGGCCGAACACTGAAGCTTTCTTT	CASSEFGPNTEAFF
TRBV6-5	.	TRBJ1-2	.	TGTGCCAGCAGTAAAGGACGGACTTATGGCTACACCTTC	CASSKGRTYGYTF
TRBV14	.	TRBJ2-3	.	TGTGCCAGCAGCCAAGAGACGGTCACAGATACGCAGTATTTT	CASSQETVTDTQYF
TRBV19	TRBD1	TRBJ2-5	.	TGTGCCAGTAGTGAATCGGGACAGCAAGAGACCCAGTACTTC	CASSESGQQETQYF
TRBV5-1	.	TRBJ2-1	.	TGCGCCAGCAGATCGTCGGACGGGAGCTCCTACAATGAGCAGTTCTTC	CASRSSDGSSYNEQFF
TRBV5-1	TRBD1	TRBJ2-3	.	TGCGCCAGCAGCCCCGGGACAGGGAACACAGATACGCAGTATTTT	CASSPGTGNTDTQYF
TRBV7-8	TRBD1	TRBJ2-1	.	TGTGCCAGCAGCTCGAAGACAGGGGACGATGAGCAGTTCTTC	CASSSKTGDDEQFF
TRBV27	TRBD2	TRBJ2-7	.	TGTGCCAGCAGTTTAAAACCCAGCGGGAGCTTCCACGAGCAGTACTTC	CASSLKPSGSFHEQYF
TRBV10-3	.	TRBJ2-2	.	TGTGCCATCAGTGGACAGTACGGGACAAAGAACACCGGGGAGCTGTTTTTT	CAISGQYGTKNTGELFF
TRBV18	.	TRBJ1-5	.	TGTGCCAGCTCACCACGGAGCTTCAATCAGCCCCAGCATTTT	CASSPRSFNQPQHF
TRBV5-6	TRBD2	TRBJ2-2	few	TGTGCCAGCAGCTTGGTGGCGGGAGGTTCCGGGGAGCTGTTTTTT	CASSLVAGGSGELFF
TRBV19	.	TRBJ2-2	.	TGTGCCAGTAGATTTGGCGCCCTCTGGGCCGGGGAGCTGTTTTTT	CASRFGALWAGELFF
TRBV5-4	.	TRBJ1-6	.	TGTGCCAGCAGCTTCCGGGAAGTGGGATCACCCCTCCACTTT	CASSFREVGSPLHF
TRBV5-1	.	TRBJ2-3	.	TGCGCCAGCAGCGCGGGCGGGCAAGATACGCAGTATTTT	CASSAGGQDTQYF
TRBV7-6	.	TRBJ2-5	.	TGTGCCAGCAGCTTAGGGGGACCTAAAGAGACCCAGTACTTC	CASSLGGPKETQYF
TRBV5-7	TRBD2	TRBJ2-2	.	TGTGCCAGCAGCTTTTTCGCTTTACGACTAGCGGGAGACCGGGGAGCTGTTTTT	CASSFFALRLAGDRGAVF
TRBV9	.	TRBJ2-7	.	TGTGCCAGCAGCGTAGGGACGGGTCTCTCCTACGAGCAGTACTTC	CASSVGTGLSYEQYF
TRBV6-1	.	TRBJ2-2	.	TGTGCCAGCAGTGAAGGAGAAACCGGTACTCGTTGGGGGGAGCTGTTTTTT	CASSEGETGTRWGELFF
TRBV2	.	TRBJ1-5	.	TGTGCCAGCAGTAGACAGGAGAATCAGCCCCAGCATTTT	CASSRQENQPQHF
TRBV7-8	TRBD1	TRBJ2-7	.	TGTGCCAGCAGCTTAGAACGACAGGGTGAACACTACGAGCAGTACTTC	CASSLERQGEHYEQYF
TRBV6-5	.	TRBJ1-2	.	TGTGCCAGCAGTTATTCTTTGGGAAGGGGGGATGGCTACACCTTC	CASSYSLGRGDGYTF
TRBV5-1	.	TRBJ2-3	.	TGCGCCAGCAGCTTGGCCAGGGCGGGACCTTCCACAGATACGCAGTATTTT	CASSLARAGPSTDTQYF
TRBV6-4	.	TRBJ1-2	.	TGTGCCAGCACCATATATGGCTACACCTTC	CASTIYGYTF
TRBV7-3	.	TRBJ2-7	.	TGTGCCAGCAGCGCGGCAGGGGTGGGGTACGAGCAGTACTTC	CASSAAGVGYEQYF
TRBV9	TRBD1	TRBJ2-3	.	TGTGCCAGCAGCGACAGGGGCCAGGCAGATACGCAGTATTTT	CASSDRGQADTQYF